The present T cell receptor (beta chain) was sequenced within a study of human T cells and chemical hapten exposure. Time point of the sample: pre-sensitization, week 0. Treatment: therapeutic diphenylcyclopropenone sensitization with weekly scalp DPC. CDR1 LGHNA and CDR2 YNFKEQ come from the germline V gene. This CDR3 region has 22 residues. Trimming cost V 0 bases and J 4 bases; bases outside gene matches: 22. Each CDR3 protein gets one entry after TCRdb re-called the RACE reads with MiXCR. Seen here are about 350,000 distinct CDR3 sequences, around 5.5% observed once, and the top ten hold 7% to 10%. This clonotype has at least ten counts.

The chain recombines TRBV4-2 with TRBJ1-5; 9 nucleotides align to TRBD1. This receptor was identified in a woman aged 18-30 years with alopecia areata. Some clones in this sample may be carry-over from other donors' samples. The starting material was whole blood, obtained in connection with sensitization to the hapten diphenylcyclopropenone (DPC). DNA for the CDR3: TGTGCCAGCAGCCAAGATCGGTTGGAGGGACGACAGGGGGAAATCGTTAATCAGCCCCAGCATTTT. Translated: CASSQDRLEGRQGEIVNQPQHF.